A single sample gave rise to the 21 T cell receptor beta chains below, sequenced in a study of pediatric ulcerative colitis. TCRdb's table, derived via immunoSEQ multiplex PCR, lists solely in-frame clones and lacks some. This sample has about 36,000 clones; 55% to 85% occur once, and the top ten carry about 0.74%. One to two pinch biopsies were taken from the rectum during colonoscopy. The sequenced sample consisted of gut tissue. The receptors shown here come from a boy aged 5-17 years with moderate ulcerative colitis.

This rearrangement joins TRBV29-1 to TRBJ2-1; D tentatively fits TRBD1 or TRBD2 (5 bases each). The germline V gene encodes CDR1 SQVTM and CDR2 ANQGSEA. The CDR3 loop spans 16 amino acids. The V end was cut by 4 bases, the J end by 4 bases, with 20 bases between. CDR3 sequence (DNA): TGCAGCGTTGTACGGTCGGGGCTAGGTGTATACAATGAGCAGTTCTTC. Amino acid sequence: CSVVRSGLGVYNEQFF.

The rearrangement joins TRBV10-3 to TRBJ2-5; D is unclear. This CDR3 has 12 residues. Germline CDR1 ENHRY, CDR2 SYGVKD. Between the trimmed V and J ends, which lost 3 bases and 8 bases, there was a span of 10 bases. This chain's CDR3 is CAISDSQTTQYF. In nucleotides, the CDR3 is TGTGCCATCAGTGATTCGCAGACCACCCAGTACTTC.

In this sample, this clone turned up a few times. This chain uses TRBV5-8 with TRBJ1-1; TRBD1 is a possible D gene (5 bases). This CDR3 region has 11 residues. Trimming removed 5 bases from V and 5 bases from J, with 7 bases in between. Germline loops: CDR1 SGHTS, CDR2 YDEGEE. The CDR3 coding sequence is TGTGCCAGCAGGGGGGAAACTGAAGCTTTCTTT. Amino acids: CASRGETEAFF.

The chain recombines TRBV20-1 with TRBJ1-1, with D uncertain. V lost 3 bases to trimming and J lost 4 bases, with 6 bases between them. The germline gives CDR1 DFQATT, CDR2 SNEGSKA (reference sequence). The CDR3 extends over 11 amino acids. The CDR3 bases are TGCAGTGCTAGCCCAAGCACTGAAGCTTTCTTT. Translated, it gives CSASPSTEAFF.

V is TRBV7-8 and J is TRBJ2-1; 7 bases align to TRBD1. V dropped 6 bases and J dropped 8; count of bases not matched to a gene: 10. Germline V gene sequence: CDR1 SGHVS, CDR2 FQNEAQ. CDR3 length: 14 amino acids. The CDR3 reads CASRLTEGADEQFF. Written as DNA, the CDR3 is TGTGCCAGCAGGCTCACTGAGGGGGCGGATGAGCAGTTCTTC.

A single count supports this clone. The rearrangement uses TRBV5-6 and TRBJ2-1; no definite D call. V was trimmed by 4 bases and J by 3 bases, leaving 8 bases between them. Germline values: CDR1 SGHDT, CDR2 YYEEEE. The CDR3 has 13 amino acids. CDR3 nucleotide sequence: TGTGCCAGCAGCGAGGATTACTACAATGAGCAGTTCTTC. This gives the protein CASSEDYYNEQFF. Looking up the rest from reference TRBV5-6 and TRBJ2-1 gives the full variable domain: DAGVTQSPTHLIKTRGQQVTLRCSPKSGHDTVSWYQQALGQGPQFIFQYYEEEERQRGNFPDRFSGHQFPNYSSELNVNALLLGDSALYLCASSEDYYNEQFFGPGTRLTVL.

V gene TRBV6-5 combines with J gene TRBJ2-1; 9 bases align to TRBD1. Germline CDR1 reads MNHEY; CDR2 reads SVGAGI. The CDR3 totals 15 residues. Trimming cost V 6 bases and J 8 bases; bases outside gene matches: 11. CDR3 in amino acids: CASSRQGGSVYEQFF. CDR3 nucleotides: TGTGCCAGCAGCCGACAGGGGGGGTCAGTTTATGAGCAGTTCTTC.

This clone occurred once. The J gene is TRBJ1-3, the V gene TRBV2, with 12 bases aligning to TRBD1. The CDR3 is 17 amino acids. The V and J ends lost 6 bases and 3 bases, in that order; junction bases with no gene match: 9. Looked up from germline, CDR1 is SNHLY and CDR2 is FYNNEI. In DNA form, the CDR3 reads TGTGCCAGCAGGCCTGGGACAGGGGGCGCGGATGGAAACACCATATATTTT. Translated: CASRPGTGGADGNTIYF.

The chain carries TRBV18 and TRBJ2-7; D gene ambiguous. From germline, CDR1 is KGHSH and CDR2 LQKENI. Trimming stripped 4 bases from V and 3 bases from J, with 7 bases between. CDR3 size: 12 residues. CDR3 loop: CASSQGIYEQYF. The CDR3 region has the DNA TGTGCCAGCTCACAAGGGATCTACGAGCAGTACTTC.

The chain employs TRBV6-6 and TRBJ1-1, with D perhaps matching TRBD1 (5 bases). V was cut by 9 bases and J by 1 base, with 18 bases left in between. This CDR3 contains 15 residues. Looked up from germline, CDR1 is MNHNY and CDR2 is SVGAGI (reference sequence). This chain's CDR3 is CARLKWEGSNTEAFF. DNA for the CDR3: TGTGCCAGGCTAAAGTGGGAGGGGTCGAACACTGAAGCTTTCTTT.

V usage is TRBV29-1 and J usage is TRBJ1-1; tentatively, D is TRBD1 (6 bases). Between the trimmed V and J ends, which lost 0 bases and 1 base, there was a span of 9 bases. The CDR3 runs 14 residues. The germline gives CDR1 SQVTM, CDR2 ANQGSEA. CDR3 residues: CSVEDWGQNTEAFF. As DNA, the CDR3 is TGCAGCGTTGAAGATTGGGGGCAGAACACTGAAGCTTTCTTT.

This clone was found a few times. The CDR3 DNA reads TGTGCCAGCAGCCCCCAGGCCCTGGGCCTCTACACCTTC. This codes for CASSPQALGLYTF. The gene calls are TRBV28 and TRBJ1-2, with D uncertain. Between the trimmed V and J ends, which lost 6 bases and 10 bases, there was a span of 18 bases. CDR1 is MDHEN and CDR2 is SYDVKM in the germline V gene. The CDR3 covers 13 residues.

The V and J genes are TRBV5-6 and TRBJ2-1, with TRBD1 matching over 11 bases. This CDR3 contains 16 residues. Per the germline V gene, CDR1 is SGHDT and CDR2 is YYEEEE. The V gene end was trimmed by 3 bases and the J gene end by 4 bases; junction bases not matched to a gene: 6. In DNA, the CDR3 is TGTGCCAGCAGCTGGGACAGGGGGTCCGAATACAATGAGCAGTTCTTC. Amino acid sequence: CASSWDRGSEYNEQFF.

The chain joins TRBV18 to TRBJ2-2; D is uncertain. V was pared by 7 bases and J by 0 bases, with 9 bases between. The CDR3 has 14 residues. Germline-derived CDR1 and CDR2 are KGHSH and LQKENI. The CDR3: CASLAGSNTGELFF. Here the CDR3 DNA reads TGTGCCAGCTTAGCCGGATCGAACACCGGGGAGCTGTTTTTT.

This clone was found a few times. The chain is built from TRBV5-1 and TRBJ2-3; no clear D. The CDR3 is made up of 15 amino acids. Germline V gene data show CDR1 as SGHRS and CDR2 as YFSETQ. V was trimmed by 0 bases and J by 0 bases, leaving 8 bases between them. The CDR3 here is CASSLASSSTDTQYF. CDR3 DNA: TGCGCCAGCAGCTTGGCGTCGTCTAGCACAGATACGCAGTATTTT.

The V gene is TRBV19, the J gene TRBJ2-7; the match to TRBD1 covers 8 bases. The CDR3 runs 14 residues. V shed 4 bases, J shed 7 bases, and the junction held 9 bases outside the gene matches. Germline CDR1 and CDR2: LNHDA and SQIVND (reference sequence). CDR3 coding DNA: TGTGCCAGTAGTACCCGGACAGGGTGGAGGGAGCAGTACTTC. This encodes CASSTRTGWREQYF. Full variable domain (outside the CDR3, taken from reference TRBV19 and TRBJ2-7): DGGITQSPKYLFRKEGQNVTLSCEQNLNHDAMYWYRQDPGQGLRLIYYSQIVNDFQKGDIAEGYSVSREKKESFPLTVTSAQKNPTAFYLCASSTRTGWREQYFGPGTRLTVT.

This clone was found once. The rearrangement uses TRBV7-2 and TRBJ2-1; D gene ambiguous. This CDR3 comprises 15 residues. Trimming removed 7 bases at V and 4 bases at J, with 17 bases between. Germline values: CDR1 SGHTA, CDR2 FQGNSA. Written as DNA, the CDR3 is TGTGCCAGCACTCCCTTAACCTCACCATACAATGAGCAGTTCTTC. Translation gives CASTPLTSPYNEQFF. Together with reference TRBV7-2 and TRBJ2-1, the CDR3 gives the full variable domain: GAGVSQSPSNKVTEKGKDVELRCDPISGHTALYWYRQSLGQGLEFLIYFQGNSAPDKSGLPSDRFSAERTGGSVSTLTIQRTQQEDSAVYLCASTPLTSPYNEQFFGPGTRLTVL.

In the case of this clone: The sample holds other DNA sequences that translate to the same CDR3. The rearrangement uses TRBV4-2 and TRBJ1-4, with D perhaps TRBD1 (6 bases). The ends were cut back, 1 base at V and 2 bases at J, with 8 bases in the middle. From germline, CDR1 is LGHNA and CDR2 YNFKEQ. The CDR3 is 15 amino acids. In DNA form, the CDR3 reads TGTGCCAGCAGCCAAGTAGGACAGACTAATGAAAAACTGTTTTTT. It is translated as CASSQVGQTNEKLFF.

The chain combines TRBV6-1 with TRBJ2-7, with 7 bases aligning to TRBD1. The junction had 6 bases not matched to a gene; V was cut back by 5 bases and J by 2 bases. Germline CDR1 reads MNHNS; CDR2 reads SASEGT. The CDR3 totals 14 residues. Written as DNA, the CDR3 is TGTGCCAGCAGTACCCGGGACAGAACCTACGAGCAGTACTTC. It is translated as CASSTRDRTYEQYF.

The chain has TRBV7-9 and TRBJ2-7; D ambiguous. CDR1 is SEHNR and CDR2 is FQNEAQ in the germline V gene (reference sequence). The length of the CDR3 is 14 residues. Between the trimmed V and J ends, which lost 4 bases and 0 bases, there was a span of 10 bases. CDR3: CASSSSGVSYEQYF. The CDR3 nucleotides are TGTGCCAGCAGCTCTTCGGGCGTCTCCTACGAGCAGTACTTC. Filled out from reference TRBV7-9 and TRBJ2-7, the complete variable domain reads DTGVSQNPRHKITKRGQNVTFRCDPISEHNRLYWYRQTLGQGPEFLTYFQNEAQLEKSRLLSDRFSAERPKGSFSTLEIQRTEQGDSAMYLCASSSSGVSYEQYFGPGTRLTVT.

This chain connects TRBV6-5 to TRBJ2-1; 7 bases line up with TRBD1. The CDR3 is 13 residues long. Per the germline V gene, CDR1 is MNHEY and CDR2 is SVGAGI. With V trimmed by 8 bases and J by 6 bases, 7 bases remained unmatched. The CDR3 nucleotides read TGTGCCAGCGGAAGGGGGCCGGGCAATGAGCAGTTCTTC. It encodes CASGRGPGNEQFF.